A single T cell receptor (beta chain) is shown here with its context. The antigen is not known. V was cut by 1 base and J by 7 bases, with 20 bases left in between. The CDR3 has 18 amino acids. Germline V gene data show CDR1 as MNHEY and CDR2 as SMNVEV (reference sequence). This specimen comes from a study of breast tumors, draining lymph nodes, adjacent tissues. Overall study results and limits: Tumor and nontumor repertoires were significantly more similar in luminal-like than in basal-like breast cancer. Tumor repertoires ranked between lymph nodes and nontumor tissue in diversity, with V and J gene preferences.

Via MiXCR, TCRdb re-called the multiplex PCR reads, giving one row per CDR3 protein. The sample includes 270,000 or so distinct CDR3 sequences, over 30% seen only once; the top ten take about 1%. The lymph nodes were axillary draining lymph nodes from breast cancer patients. This chain connects TRBV27 to TRBJ1-6, with D possibly matching TRBD1 (6 bases). The source is a female donor with breast cancer. Some clones in this sample may be carry-over from other donors' samples. The sequencing sample was made of axillary lymph node tissue. The CDR3 DNA is TGTGCCAGCAGTTTATGGGGGGTGAGGGGGAGTGAGAATTCACCCCTCCACTTT. Translation: CASSLWGVRGSENSPLHF.